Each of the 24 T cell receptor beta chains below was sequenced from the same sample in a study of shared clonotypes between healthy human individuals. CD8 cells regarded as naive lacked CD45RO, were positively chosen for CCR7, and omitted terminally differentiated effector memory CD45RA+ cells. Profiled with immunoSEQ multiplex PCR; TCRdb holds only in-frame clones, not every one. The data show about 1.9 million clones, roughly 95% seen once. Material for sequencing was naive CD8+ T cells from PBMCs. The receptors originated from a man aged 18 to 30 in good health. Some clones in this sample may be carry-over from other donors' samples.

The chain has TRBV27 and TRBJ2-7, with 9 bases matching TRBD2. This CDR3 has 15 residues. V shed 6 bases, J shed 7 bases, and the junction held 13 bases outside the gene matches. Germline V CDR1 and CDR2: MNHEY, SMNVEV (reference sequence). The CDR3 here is CASRGGPSGRWEQYF. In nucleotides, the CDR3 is TGTGCCAGCAGGGGCGGCCCCAGCGGGAGGTGGGAGCAGTACTTC.

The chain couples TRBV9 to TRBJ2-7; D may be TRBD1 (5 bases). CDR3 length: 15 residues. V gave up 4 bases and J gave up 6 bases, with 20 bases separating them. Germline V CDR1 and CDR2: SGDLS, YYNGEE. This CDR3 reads CASSSGPGQPGEQYF. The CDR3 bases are TGTGCCAGCAGCTCCGGGCCCGGACAACCTGGCGAGCAGTACTTC.

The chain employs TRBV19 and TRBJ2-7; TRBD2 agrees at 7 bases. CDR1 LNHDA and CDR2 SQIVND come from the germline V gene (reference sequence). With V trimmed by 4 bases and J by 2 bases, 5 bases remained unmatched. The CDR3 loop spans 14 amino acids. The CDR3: CASSTAGDPYEQYF. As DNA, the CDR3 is TGTGCCAGTAGTACCGCGGGAGATCCCTACGAGCAGTACTTC.

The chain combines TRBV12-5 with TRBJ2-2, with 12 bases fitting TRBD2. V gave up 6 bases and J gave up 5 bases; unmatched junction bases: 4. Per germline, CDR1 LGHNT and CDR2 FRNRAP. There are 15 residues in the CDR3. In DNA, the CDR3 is TGTGCTAGTGGCCCTAGCGGGAGGGGAACCGGGGAGCTGTTTTTT. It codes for CASGPSGRGTGELFF. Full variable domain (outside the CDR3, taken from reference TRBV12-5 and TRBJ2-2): DARVTQTPRHKVTEMGQEVTMRCQPILGHNTVFWYRQTMMQGLELLAYFRNRAPLDDSGMPKDRFSAEMPDATLATLKIQPSEPRDSAVYFCASGPSGRGTGELFFGEGSRLTVL.

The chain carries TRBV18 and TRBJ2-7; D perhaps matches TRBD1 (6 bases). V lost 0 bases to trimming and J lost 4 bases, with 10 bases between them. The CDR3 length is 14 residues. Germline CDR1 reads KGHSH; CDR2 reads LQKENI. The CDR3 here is CASSPPGQIYEQYF. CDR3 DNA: TGTGCCAGCTCACCACCAGGACAGATTTACGAGCAGTACTTC.

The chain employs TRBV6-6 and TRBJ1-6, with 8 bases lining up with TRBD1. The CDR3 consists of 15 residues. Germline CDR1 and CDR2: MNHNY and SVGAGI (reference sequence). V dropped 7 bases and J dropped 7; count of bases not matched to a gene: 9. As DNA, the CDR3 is TGTGCCAGCACCTACGGGGACAGGAGGAATTCACCCCTCCACTTT. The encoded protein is CASTYGDRRNSPLHF.

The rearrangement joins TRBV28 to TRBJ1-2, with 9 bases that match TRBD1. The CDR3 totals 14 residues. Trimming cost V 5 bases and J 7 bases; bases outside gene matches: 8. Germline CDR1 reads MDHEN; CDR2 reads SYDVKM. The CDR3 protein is CASSEGQGLGGYTF. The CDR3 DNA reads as TGTGCCAGCAGTGAAGGACAGGGGTTAGGTGGCTACACCTTC.

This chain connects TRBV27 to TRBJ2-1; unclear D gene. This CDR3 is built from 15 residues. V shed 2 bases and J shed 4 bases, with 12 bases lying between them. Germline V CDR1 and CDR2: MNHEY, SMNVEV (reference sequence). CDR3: CASSLSSYQYNEQFF. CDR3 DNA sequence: TGTGCCAGCAGTTTAAGTTCATACCAGTACAATGAGCAGTTCTTC.

The CDR3 sequence is CASSQGQGWDTQYF. CDR3 bases: TGTGCCAGCAGCCAGGGACAGGGATGGGATACGCAGTATTTT. The V call is TRBV14, the J call TRBJ2-3; 9 nucleotides match TRBD1. After removal of 3 bases from V and 6 bases from J, the junction contained 4 bases not matched to a gene. Germline loops: CDR1 SGHDN, CDR2 FVKESK. There are 14 residues in the CDR3.

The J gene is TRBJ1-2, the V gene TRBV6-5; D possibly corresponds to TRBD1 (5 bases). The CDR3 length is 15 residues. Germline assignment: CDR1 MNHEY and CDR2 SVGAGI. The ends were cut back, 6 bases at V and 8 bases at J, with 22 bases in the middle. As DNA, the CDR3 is TGTGCCAGCAGCGCCATCAGGGTTGGCGTACGGGGCTACACCTTC. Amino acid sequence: CASSAIRVGVRGYTF.

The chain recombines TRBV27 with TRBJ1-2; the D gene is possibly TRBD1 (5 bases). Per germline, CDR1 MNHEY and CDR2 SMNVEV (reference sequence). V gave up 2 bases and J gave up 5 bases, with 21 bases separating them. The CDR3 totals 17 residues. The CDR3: CASSLLAGATPKYGYTF. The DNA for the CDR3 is TGTGCCAGCAGTTTACTCGCCGGGGCCACCCCCAAGTATGGCTACACCTTC.

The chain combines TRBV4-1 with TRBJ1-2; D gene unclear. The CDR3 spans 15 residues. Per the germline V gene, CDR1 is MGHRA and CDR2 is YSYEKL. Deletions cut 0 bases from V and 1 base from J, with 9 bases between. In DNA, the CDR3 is TGCGCCAGCAGCCAAGATCCGGGGATTAACTATGGCTACACCTTC. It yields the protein CASSQDPGINYGYTF.

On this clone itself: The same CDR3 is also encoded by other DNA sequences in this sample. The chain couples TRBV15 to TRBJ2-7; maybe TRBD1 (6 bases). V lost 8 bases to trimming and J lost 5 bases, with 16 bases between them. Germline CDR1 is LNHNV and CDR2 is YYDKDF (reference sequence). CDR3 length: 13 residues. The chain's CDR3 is CATRGQGLHEQYF. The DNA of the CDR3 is TGTGCCACCCGGGGTCAGGGGTTGCACGAGCAGTACTTC. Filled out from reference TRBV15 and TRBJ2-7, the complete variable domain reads DAMVIQNPRYQVTQFGKPVTLSCSQTLNHNVMYWYQQKSSQAPKLLFHYYDKDFNNEADTPDNFQSRRPNTSFCFLDIRSPGLGDTAMYLCATRGQGLHEQYFGPGTRLTVT.

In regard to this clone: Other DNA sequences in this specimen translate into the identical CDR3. The CDR3 DNA reads as TGTGCCAGCAGTTCTAGCGCGAACACCGGGGAGCTGTTTTTT. As protein: CASSSSANTGELFF. V and J are TRBV27 and TRBJ2-2; perhaps TRBD2 as D (6 bases). The CDR3 runs 14 residues. Between the trimmed V and J ends, which lost 4 bases and 0 bases, there was a span of 6 bases. Germline V gene data show CDR1 as MNHEY and CDR2 as SMNVEV (reference sequence).

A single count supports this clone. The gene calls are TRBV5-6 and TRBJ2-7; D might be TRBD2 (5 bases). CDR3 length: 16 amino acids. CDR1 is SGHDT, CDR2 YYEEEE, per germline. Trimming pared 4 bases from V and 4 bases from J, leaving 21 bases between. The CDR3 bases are TGTGCCAGCAGCGTCAACACCGGGATTGTTTTTTACGAGCAGTACTTC. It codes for CASSVNTGIVFYEQYF.

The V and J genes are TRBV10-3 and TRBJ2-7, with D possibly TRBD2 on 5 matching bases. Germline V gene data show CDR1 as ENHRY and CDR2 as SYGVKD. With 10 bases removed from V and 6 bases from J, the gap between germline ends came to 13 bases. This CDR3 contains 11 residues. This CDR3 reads CATYGRGEQYF. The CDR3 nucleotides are TGTGCCACCTACGGTCGGGGCGAGCAGTACTTC.

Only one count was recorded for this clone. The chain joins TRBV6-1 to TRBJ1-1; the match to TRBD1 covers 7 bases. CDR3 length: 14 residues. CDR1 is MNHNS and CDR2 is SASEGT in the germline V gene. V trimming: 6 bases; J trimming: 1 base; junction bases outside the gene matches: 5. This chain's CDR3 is CASRGGQKNTEAFF. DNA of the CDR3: TGTGCCAGCAGGGGGGGACAGAAGAACACTGAAGCTTTCTTT.

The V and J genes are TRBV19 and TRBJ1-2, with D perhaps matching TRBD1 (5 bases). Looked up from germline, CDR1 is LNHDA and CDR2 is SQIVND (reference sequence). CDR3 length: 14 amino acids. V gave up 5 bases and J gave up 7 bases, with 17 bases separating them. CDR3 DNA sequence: TGTGCCAGTAGTCACGGGACGGCTCTATCTGGCTACACCTTC. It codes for CASSHGTALSGYTF.

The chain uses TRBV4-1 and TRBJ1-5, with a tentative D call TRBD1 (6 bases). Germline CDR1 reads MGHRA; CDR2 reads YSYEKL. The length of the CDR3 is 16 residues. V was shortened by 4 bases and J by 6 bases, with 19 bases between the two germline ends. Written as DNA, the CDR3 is TGCGCCAGCAGCCCCTTAATCGACAGGTTAAGTCAGCCCCAGCATTTT. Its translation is CASSPLIDRLSQPQHF.

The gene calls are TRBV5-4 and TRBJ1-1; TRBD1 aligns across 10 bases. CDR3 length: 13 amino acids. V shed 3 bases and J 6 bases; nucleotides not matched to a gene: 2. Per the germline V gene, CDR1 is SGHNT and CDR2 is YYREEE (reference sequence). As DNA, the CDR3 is TGTGCCAGCAGCTGGGACAGGGGCCCTGAAGCTTTCTTT. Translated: CASSWDRGPEAFF.

The CDR3: CASSFLGEAFF. CDR3 nucleotide sequence: TGTGCCAGCAGCTTCCTCGGGGAAGCTTTCTTT. This chain uses TRBV5-5 with TRBJ1-1; D unclear. This CDR3 is 11 amino acids long. The V end was cut by 2 bases, the J end by 8 bases, with 7 bases between. From germline, CDR1 is SGHKS and CDR2 YYEKEE (reference sequence).

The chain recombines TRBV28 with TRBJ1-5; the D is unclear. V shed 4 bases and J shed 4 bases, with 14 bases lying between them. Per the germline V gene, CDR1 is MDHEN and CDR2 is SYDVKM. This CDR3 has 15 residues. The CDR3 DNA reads TGTGCCAGCAGTTATGCGGTGGGCGGGAATCAGCCCCAGCATTTT. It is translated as CASSYAVGGNQPQHF.

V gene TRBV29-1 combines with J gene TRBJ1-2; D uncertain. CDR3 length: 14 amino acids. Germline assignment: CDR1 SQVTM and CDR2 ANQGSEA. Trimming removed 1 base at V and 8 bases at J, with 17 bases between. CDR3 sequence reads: CSVEGSGPFGGYTF. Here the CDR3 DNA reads TGCAGCGTTGAAGGCAGCGGACCCTTCGGCGGCTACACCTTC.

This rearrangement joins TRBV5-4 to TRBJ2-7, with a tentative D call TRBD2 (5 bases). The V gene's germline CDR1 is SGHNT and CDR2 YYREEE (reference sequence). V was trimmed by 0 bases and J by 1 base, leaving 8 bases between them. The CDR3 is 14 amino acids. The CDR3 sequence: CASSLGGLSYEQYF. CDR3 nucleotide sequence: TGTGCCAGCAGCTTGGGAGGGCTTTCCTACGAGCAGTACTTC.